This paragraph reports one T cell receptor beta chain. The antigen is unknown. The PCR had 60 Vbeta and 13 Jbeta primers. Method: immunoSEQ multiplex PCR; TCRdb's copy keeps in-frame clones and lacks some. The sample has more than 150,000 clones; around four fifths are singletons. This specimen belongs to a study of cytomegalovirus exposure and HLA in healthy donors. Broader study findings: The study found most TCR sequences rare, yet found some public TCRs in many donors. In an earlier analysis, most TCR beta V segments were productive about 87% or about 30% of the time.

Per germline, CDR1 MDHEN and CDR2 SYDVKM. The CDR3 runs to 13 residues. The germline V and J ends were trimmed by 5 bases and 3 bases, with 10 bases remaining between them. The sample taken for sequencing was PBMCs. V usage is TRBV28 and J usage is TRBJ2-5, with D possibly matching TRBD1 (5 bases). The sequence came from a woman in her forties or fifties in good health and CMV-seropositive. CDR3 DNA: TGTGCCAGCAGTCCACAGGTTAAAGAGACCCAGTACTTC. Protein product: CASSPQVKETQYF.